The text below deals with one TCR beta chain. CDR3 length: 15 residues. Unmatched junction bases numbered 8, after V lost 0 bases and J lost 7 bases. CDR1 is SGHRS, CDR2 YFSETQ, per germline. As processed by the authors: By means of reference gene primer amplification, nucleated cell counts were estimated. Clones were read by immunoSEQ multiplex PCR, and TCRdb kept only the in-frame ones, dropping some. Clone size and the V and J calls come from that table; the DNA yielded D and trimming. The data contain 30,000 to 40,000 clones, around 90% of them singletons. This specimen belongs to a study of blood T cell repertoires in COVID-19. Study details: There were acute and convalescent COVID-19 samples, and they came from the United States, Italy and Spain. Nucleic acid was either cDNA or gDNA, and it came from T cells, B-cell-depleted T cells, or PBMCs.

The chain combines TRBV5-1 with TRBJ1-2, with TRBD1 identical over 8 bases. This receptor was obtained from a man in his 60s with active COVID-19. The specimen sequenced was peripheral blood. The DNA for the CDR3 is TGCGCCAGCAGCTTGGATCGCCCAGGGGGCAGTGGCTACACCTTC. Encoded protein: CASSLDRPGGSGYTF.